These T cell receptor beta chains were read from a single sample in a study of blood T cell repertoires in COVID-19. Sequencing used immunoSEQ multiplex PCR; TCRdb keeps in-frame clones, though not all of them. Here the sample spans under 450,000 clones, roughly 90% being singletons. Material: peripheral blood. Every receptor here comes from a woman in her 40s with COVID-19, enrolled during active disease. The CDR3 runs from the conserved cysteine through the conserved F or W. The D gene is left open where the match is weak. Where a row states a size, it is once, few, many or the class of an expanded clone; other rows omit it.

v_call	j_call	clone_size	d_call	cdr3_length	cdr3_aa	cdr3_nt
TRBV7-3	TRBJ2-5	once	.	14	CASSLMGLQETQYF	TGTGCCAGCAGCTTAATGGGACTTCAAGAGACCCAGTACTTC
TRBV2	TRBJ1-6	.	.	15	CASSELREVYSPLHF	TGTGCCAGCAGTGAACTGCGGGAGGTTTATTCACCCCTCCACTTT
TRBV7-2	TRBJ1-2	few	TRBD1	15	CASSFAGTGNYGYTF	TGTGCCAGCAGCTTTGCCGGGACAGGGAACTATGGCTACACCTTC
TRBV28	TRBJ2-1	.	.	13	CASSLIYSNEQFF	TGTGCCAGCAGTTTAATCTACAGCAATGAGCAGTTCTTC
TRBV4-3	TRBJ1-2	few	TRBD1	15	CASSPDRDTHYGYTF	TGCGCCAGCAGCCCCGACAGGGACACGCACTATGGCTACACCTTC
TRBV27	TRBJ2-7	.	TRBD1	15	CASSERDSLSYEQYF	TGTGCCAGCAGTGAAAGGGACAGCCTCTCCTACGAGCAGTACTTC
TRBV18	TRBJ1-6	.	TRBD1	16	CASSPLGGSDNSPLHF	TGTGCCAGCTCACCATTAGGGGGCTCGGATAATTCACCCCTCCACTTT
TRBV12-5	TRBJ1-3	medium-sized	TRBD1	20	CASGLAQGASYPFSGNTIYF	TGTGCTAGTGGTTTGGCCCAGGGGGCCTCGTATCCCTTCTCTGGAAACACCATATATTTT
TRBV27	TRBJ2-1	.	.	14	CASSLSDSLNEQFF	TGTGCCAGCAGTTTATCGGACAGTCTCAATGAGCAGTTCTTC
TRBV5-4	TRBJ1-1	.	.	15	CASSLLTGSYTEAFF	TGTGCCAGCAGCTTGTTAACAGGGAGTTACACTGAAGCTTTCTTT
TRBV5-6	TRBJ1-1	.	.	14	CASSLVGPTTEAFF	TGTGCCAGCAGCTTGGTGGGCCCGACCACTGAAGCTTTCTTT
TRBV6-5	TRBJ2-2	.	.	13	CASGAANTGELFF	TGTGCCAGCGGGGCCGCGAACACCGGGGAGCTGTTTTTT
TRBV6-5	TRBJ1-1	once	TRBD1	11	CASRRDREAFF	TGTGCCAGCAGGAGGGACAGAGAAGCTTTCTTT
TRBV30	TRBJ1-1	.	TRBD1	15	CAWNKLRQGKIEAFF	TGTGCCTGGAATAAGCTTAGACAGGGCAAGATTGAAGCTTTCTTT
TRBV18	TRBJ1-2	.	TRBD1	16	CASSPGPTGLTKGYTF	TGTGCCAGCTCCCCCGGGCCGACAGGGTTGACTAAGGGCTACACCTTC
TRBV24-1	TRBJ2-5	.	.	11	CATSEAGTQYF	TGTGCCACCAGTGAAGCGGGGACCCAGTACTTC
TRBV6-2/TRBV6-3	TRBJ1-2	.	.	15	CASSQTRGFNYGYTF	TGTGCCAGCAGTCAAACCAGGGGTTTTAACTATGGCTACACCTTC
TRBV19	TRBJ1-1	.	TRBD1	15	CASRFEGARNTEAFF	TGTGCCAGTAGGTTCGAGGGGGCACGCAACACTGAAGCTTTCTTT
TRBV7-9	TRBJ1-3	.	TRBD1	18	CASSSPMGQGNSGNTIYF	TGTGCCAGCAGCTCCCCAATGGGACAGGGGAACTCTGGAAACACCATATATTTT
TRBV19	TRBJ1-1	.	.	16	CASTVGGVLRNTEAFF	TGTGCCAGTACCGTGGGAGGGGTCTTGAGGAACACTGAAGCTTTCTTT
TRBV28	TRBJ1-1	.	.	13	CASSFNPDTEAFF	TGTGCCAGCAGTTTTAATCCTGACACTGAAGCTTTCTTT
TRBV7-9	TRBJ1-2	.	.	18	CASSSFAQMDRLNYGYTF	TGTGCCAGCAGCTCATTCGCCCAAATGGACAGACTTAACTATGGCTACACCTTC
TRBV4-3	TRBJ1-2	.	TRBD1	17	CASSQRSGGTGDYGYTF	TGCGCCAGCAGCCAAAGATCGGGCGGGACAGGGGACTATGGCTACACCTTC
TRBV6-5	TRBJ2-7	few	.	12	CASRQGKYEQYF	TGTGCCAGCAGGCAGGGGAAATACGAGCAGTACTTC
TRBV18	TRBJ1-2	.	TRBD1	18	CASSLLGTTGPSVDGYTF	TGTGCCAGCTCACTGCTAGGAACGACAGGGCCATCTGTCGATGGCTACACCTTC
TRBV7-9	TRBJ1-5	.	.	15	CASSPRGGGNQPQHF	TGTGCCAGCAGCCCGCGGGGAGGGGGGAATCAGCCCCAGCATTTT
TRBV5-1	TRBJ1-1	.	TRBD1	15	CASSLGTGGNTEAFF	TGCGCCAGCAGCTTGGGGACAGGGGGGAACACTGAAGCTTTCTTT
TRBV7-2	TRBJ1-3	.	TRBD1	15	CASSPAGQGGNTIYF	TGTGCCAGCAGCCCGGCGGGACAGGGTGGAAACACCATATATTTT
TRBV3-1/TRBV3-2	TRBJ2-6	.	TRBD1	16	CASSLRQGTGANVLTF	TGTGCCAGCAGCTTAAGACAGGGTACTGGGGCCAACGTCCTGACTTTC
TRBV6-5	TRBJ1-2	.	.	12	CASEQGKYGYTF	TGTGCCAGCGAACAGGGCAAATATGGCTACACCTTC
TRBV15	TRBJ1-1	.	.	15	CATSSPGEANTEAFF	TGTGCCACCAGCAGCCCTGGGGAGGCGAACACTGAAGCTTTCTTT
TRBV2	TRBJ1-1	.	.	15	CASSEGRAGGTEAFF	TGTGCCAGCAGTGAGGGCCGTGCGGGCGGCACTGAAGCTTTCTTT
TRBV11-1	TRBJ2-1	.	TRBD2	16	CASSRPGGLSYNEQFF	TGTGCCAGCAGCAGACCGGGGGGTCTGTCCTACAATGAGCAGTTCTTC
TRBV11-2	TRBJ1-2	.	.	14	CASSLENRVYGYTF	TGTGCCAGCAGCTTAGAGAACAGGGTCTATGGCTACACCTTC
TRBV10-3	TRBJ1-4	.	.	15	CAISSGGGSVEKLFF	TGTGCCATTTCTTCCGGGGGGGGCAGTGTCGAAAAACTGTTTTTT
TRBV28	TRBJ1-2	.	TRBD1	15	CASSLLKGQGVGYTF	TGTGCCAGCAGTTTACTCAAAGGACAGGGTGTGGGCTACACCTTC
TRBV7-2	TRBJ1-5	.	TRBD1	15	CASSFGTGGNQPQHF	TGTGCCAGCAGCTTCGGGACAGGGGGAAATCAGCCCCAGCATTTT
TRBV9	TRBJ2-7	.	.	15	CASSPGRGMPYEQYF	TGTGCCAGCAGTCCGGGGCGGGGCATGCCCTACGAGCAGTACTTC
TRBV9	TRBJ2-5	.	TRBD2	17	CASSDPRLAGGHETQYF	TGTGCCAGCTCAGACCCACGACTAGCGGGGGGGCACGAGACCCAGTACTTC
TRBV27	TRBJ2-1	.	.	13	CASGGQWNNEQFF	TGTGCCAGCGGTGGACAGTGGAACAATGAGCAGTTCTTC
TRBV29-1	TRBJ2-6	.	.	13	CSVDRSGANVLTF	TGCAGCGTTGACCGCTCTGGGGCCAACGTCCTGACTTTC